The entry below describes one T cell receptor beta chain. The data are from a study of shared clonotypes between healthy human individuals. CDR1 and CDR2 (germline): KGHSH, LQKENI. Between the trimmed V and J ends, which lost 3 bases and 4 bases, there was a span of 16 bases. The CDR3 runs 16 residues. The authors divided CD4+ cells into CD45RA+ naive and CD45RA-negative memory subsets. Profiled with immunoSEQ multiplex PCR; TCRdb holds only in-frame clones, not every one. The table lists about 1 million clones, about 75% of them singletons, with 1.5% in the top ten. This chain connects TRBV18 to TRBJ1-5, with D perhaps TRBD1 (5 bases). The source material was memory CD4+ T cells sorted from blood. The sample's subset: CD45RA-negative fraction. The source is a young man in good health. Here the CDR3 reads CASSPQSTWGNQPQHF. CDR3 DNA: TGTGCCAGCTCACCGCAGTCGACATGGGGGAATCAGCCCCAGCATTTT.